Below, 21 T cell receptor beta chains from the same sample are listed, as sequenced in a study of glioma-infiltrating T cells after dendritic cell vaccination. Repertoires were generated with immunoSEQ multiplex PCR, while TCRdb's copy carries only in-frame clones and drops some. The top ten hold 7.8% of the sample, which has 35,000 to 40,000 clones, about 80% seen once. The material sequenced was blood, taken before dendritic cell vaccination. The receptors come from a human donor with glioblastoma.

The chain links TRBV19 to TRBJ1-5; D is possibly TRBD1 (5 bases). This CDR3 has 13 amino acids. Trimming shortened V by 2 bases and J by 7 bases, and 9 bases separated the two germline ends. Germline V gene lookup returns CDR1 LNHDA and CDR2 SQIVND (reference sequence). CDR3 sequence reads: CASSIRGGQPQHF. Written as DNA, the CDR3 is TGTGCCAGTAGTATACGGGGGGGACAGCCCCAGCATTTT. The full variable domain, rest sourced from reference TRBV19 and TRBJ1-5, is DGGITQSPKYLFRKEGQNVTLSCEQNLNHDAMYWYRQDPGQGLRLIYYSQIVNDFQKGDIAEGYSVSREKKESFPLTVTSAQKNPTAFYLCASSIRGGQPQHFGDGTRLSIL.

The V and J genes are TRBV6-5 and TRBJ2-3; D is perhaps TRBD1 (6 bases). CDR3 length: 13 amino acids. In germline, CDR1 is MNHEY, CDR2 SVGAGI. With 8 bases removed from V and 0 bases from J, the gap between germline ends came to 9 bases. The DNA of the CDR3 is TGTGCCAGCGGGGGACACAGCACAGATACGCAGTATTTT. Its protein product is CASGGHSTDTQYF.

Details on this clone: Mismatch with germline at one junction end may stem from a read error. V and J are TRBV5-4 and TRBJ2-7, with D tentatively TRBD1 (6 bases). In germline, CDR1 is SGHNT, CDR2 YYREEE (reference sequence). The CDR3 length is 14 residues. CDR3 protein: CASSQTTGIYEQYF. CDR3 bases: TGCGCCAGCAGCCAAACGACAGGTATATACGAGCAGTACTTC. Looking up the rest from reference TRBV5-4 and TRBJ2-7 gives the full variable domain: ETGVTQSPTHLIKTRGQQVTLRCSSQSGHNTVSWYQQALGQGPQFIFQYYREEENGRGNFPPRFSGLQFPNYSSELNVNALELDDSALYLCASSQTTGIYEQYFGPGTRLTVT.

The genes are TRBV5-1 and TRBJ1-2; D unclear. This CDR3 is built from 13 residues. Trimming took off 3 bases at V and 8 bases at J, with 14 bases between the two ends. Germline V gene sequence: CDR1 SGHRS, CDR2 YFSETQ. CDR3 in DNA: TGCGCCAGCAGCTCATTAGAGCCGGGGGGCTACACCTTC. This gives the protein CASSSLEPGGYTF.

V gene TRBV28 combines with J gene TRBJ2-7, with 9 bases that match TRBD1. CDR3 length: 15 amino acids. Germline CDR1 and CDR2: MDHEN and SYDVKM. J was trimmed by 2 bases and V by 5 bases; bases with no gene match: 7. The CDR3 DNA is TGTGCCAGCAGTCCACCCGGGACAGGGACCTACGAGCAGTACTTC. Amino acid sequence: CASSPPGTGTYEQYF.

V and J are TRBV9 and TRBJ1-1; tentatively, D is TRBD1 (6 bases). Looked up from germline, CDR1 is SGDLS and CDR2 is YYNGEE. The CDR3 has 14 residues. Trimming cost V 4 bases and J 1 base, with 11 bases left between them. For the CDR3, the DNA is TGTGCCAGCAGCACGGGACACCGGAACACTGAAGCTTTCTTT. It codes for CASSTGHRNTEAFF.

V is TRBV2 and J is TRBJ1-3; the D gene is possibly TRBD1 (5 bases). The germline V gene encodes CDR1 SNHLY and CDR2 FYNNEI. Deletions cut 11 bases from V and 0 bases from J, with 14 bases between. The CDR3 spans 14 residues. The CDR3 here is CAGGTDLSGNTIYF. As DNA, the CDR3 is TGTGCCGGAGGGACGGACCTCTCTGGAAACACCATATATTTT.

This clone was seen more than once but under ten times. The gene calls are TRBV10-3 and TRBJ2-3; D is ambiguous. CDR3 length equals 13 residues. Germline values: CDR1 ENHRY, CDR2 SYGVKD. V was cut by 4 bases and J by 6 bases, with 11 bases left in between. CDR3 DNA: TGTGCCATCAGTGGTCCCCTTTTGGATACGCAGTATTTT. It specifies CAISGPLLDTQYF.

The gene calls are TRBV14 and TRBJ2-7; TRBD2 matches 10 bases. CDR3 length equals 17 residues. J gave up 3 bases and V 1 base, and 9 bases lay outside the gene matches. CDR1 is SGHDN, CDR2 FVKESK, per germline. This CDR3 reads CASSQGYGTSDNYEQYF. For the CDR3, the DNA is TGTGCCAGCAGCCAAGGATACGGGACTAGCGACAACTACGAGCAGTACTTC.

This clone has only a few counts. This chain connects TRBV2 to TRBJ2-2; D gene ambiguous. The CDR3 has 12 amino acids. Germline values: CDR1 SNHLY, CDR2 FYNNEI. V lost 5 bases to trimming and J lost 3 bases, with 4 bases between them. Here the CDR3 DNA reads TGTGCCAGCAGTCCTTACACCGGGGAGCTGTTTTTT. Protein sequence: CASSPYTGELFF.

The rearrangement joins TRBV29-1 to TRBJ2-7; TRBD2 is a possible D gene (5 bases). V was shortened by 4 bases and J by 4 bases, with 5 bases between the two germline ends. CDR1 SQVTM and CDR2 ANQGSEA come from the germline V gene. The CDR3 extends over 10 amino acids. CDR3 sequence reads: CSVGEYEQYF. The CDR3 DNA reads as TGCAGCGTTGGGGAGTACGAGCAGTACTTC.

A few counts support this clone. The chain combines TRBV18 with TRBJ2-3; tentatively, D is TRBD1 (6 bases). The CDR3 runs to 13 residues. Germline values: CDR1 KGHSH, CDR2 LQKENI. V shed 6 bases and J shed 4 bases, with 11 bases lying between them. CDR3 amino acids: CASSREGADTQYF. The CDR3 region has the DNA TGTGCCAGCTCCCGCGAGGGGGCAGATACGCAGTATTTT. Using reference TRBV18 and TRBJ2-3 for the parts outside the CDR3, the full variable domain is NAGVMQNPRHLVRRRGQEARLRCSPMKGHSHVYWYRQLPEEGLKFMVYLQKENIIDESGMPKERFSAEFPKEGPSILRIQQVVRGDSAAYFCASSREGADTQYFGPGTRLTVL.

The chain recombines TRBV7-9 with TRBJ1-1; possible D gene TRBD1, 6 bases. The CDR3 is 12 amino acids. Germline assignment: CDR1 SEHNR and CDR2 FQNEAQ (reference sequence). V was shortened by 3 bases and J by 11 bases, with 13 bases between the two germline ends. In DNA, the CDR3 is TGTGCCAGCAGCTTCGACAGGTCCGGGGCTTTCTTT. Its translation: CASSFDRSGAFF.

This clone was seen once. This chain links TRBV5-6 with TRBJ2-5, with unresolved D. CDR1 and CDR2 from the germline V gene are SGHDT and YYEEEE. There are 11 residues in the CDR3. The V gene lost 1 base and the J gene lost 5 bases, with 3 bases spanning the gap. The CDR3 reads CASSLRETQYF. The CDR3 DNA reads TGTGCCAGCAGCTTGCGGGAGACCCAGTACTTC.

CDR3 region: CASSQQGNNSPLHF. The CDR3, as DNA: TGTGCCAGCAGTCAACAGGGAAATAATTCACCCCTCCACTTT. This chain links TRBV6-6 with TRBJ1-6, with TRBD1 as a possible D gene (6 bases). The CDR3 is made up of 14 amino acids. The V and J ends lost 5 bases and 5 bases respectively, with 10 bases between them. Germline CDR1 MNHNY, CDR2 SVGAGI (reference sequence).

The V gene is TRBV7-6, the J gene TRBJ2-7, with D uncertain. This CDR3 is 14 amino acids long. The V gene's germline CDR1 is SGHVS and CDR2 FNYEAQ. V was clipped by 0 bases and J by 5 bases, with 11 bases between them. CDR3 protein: CASSLAAGPHEQYF. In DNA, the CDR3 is TGTGCCAGCAGCTTAGCGGCAGGTCCCCACGAGCAGTACTTC. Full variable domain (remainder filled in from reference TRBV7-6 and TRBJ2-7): GAGVSQSPRYKVTKRGQDVALRCDPISGHVSLYWYRQALGQGPEFLTYFNYEAQQDKSGLPNDRFSAERPEGSISTLTIQRTEQRDSAMYRCASSLAAGPHEQYFGPGTRLTVT.

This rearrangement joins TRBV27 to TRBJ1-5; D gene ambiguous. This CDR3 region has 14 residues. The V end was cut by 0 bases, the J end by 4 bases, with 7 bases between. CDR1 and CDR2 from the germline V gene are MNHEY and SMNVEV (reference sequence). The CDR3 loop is CASSLSEGNQPQHF. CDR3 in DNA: TGTGCCAGCAGTTTATCAGAGGGTAATCAGCCCCAGCATTTT.

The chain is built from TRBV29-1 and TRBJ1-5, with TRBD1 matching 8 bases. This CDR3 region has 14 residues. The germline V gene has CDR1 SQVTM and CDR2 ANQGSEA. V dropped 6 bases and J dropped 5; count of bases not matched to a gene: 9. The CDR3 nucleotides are TGCAGCGTCGCCACCGGGACAGGAGATCAGCCCCAGCATTTT. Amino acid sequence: CSVATGTGDQPQHF.

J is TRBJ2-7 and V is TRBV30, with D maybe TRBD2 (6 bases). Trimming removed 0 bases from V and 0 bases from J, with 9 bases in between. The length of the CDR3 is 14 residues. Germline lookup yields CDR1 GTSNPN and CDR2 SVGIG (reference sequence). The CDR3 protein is CAWSVPGGSYEQYF. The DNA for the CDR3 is TGTGCCTGGAGTGTTCCCGGGGGCTCCTACGAGCAGTACTTC.

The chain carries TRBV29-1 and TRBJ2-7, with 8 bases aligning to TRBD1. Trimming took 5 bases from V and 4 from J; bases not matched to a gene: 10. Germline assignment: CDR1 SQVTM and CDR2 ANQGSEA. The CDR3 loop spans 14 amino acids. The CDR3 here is CSVSRTGNTYEQYF. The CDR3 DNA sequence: TGCAGCGTTTCCCGGACAGGGAATACTTACGAGCAGTACTTC.

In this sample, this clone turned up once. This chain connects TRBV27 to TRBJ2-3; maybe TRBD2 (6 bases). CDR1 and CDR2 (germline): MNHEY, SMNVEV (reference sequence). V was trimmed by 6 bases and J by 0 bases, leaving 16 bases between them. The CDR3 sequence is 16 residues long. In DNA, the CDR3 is TGTGCCAGCAGCCGACTCGGGGGATTGAGCACAGATACGCAGTATTTT. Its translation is CASSRLGGLSTDTQYF.